This section outlines one T cell receptor beta chain sequence together with its context. The antigen is unknown. MiXCR was run by TCRdb on the 5' RACE reads, yielding one entry per CDR3 protein. This table has approximately 210,000 distinct CDR3 sequences, around 19% appearing once. Per germline, CDR1 SQVTM and CDR2 ANQGSEA. This CDR3 has 12 residues. J was trimmed by 6 bases and V by 3 bases; bases with no gene match: 5. The sample belongs to a study of T-cell memory formation after mild COVID-19. At the level of the study: Clusters were largely donor specific.

Study-wide results and caveats: Pre-infection memory harbored some responding clones, suggesting cross-reactive memory joined.

The sequenced material came from PBMCs or a T cell subset sorted from them (not recorded which). The clonotype comes from an adult woman who had mild COVID-19 (a few samples of this study predate the infection). Cell type and time point are not known. The V gene is TRBV29-1, the J gene TRBJ2-7; 7 positions match TRBD1. CDR3: CSVEVHRGEQYF. In DNA form, the CDR3 reads TGCAGCGTTGAGGTCCACAGGGGCGAGCAGTACTTC.